This T cell receptor beta chain is drawn from a study of T cell responses to AZD1222 COVID-19 vaccine. Study outcomes and limitations: Repertoires were obtained only post-peak T cell response. Donors were chiefly white British, with a greater number of females, and clonal diversity was perhaps underestimated. Close to half of spike-specific TCRs reportedly recognize unmutated variant regions. Two AZD1222 administrations were followed by greater Spike-specific TCR breadth and depth.

In this sample, this clone turned up a few times. Its specificity is unknown. Assay: immunoSEQ multiplex PCR; the TCRdb copy retains only in-frame clones and omits some. Among about 150,000 clones, approximately 85% were seen once, and the ten largest hold 4.5% to 5.5%. There are 15 residues in the CDR3. In germline, CDR1 is SNHLY, CDR2 FYNNEI. The V end was cut by 2 bases, the J end by 2 bases, with 10 bases between. Sequencing used peripheral blood, obtained 28 days after the second dose of the MenACWY control vaccine. The TCR was taken from an adult who received the MenACWY meningococcal vaccine as a control. The J gene is TRBJ1-5, the V gene TRBV2, with D possibly being TRBD1 (6 bases). The CDR3 region is CASSEQGQGNQPQHF. Here the CDR3 DNA reads TGTGCCAGCAGTGAACAGGGGCAGGGCAATCAGCCCCAGCATTTT. Using reference TRBV2 and TRBJ1-5 for the parts outside the CDR3, the full variable domain is EPEVTQTPSHQVTQMGQEVILRCVPISNHLYFYWYRQILGQKVEFLVSFYNNEISEKSEIFDDQFSVERPDGSNFTLKIRSTKLEDSAMYFCASSEQGQGNQPQHFGDGTRLSIL.